What follows describes a single T cell receptor (beta chain). This sample was included in a study of cytomegalovirus exposure and HLA in healthy donors. With 60 Vbeta and 13 Jbeta primers, the PCR was carried out. TCRdb's table, derived via immunoSEQ multiplex PCR, lists solely in-frame clones and lacks some. The profile shows some 150,000 clones, approximately 85% of them singletons. Between the trimmed V and J ends, which lost 3 bases and 5 bases, there was a span of 13 bases. Germline V gene sequence: CDR1 MRHNA, CDR2 SNTAGT. This CDR3 spans 14 amino acids. This sequence was found in a woman in her 50s in good health and CMV-seropositive. The chain employs TRBV6-4 and TRBJ1-1, with D unclear. Sequencing was performed on PBMCs. The DNA of the CDR3 is TGTGCCAGCAGTGAGGGGTCAGAGGGAACTGAAGCTTTCTTT. It translates to CASSEGSEGTEAFF.